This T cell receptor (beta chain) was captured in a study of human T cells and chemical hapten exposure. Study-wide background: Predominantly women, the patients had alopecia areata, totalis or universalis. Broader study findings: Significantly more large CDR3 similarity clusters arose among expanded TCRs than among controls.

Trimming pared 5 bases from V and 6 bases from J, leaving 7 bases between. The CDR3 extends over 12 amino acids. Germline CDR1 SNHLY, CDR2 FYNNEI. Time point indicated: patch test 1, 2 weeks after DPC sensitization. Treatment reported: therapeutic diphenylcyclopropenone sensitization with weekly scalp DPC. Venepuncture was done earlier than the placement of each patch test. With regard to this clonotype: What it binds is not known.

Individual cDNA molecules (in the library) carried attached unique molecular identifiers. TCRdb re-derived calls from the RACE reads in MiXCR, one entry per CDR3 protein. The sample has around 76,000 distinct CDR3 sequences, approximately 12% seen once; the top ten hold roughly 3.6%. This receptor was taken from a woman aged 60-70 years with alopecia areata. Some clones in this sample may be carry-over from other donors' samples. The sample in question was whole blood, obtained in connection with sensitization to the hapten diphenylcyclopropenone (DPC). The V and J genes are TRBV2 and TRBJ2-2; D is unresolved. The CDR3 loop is CASSSQSGELFF. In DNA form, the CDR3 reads TGTGCCAGCAGTTCACAGTCCGGGGAGCTGTTTTTT.